This TCR beta chain was sequenced for a study of cytomegalovirus exposure and HLA in healthy donors. The PCR contained 60 Vbeta and 13 Jbeta primers. Assay: immunoSEQ multiplex PCR; the TCRdb copy retains only in-frame clones and omits some. This table holds 100,000 to 140,000 clones, approximately 74% found once. In regard to this clone: Antigen specificity is unknown.

Deletions cut 10 bases from V and 4 bases from J, with 11 bases between. This CDR3 is 13 amino acids long. The germline V gene has CDR1 SNHLY and CDR2 FYNNEI. Study-level points and caveats: The study labeled 170 or so TCR beta chains cytomegalovirus-associated. A later analysis by the authors found several of the most significant clusters apparently linked to common viral pathogens. Analyses of presence/absence relied on an assumption of roughly uniform sequencing depth across donors.

The chain uses TRBV2 and TRBJ1-6, with D possibly being TRBD1 (6 bases). Sequencing was carried out using PBMCs. This clonotype was obtained from a woman in her thirties or forties in good health and CMV-seropositive. CDR3 amino acids: CATQQGYNSPLHF. DNA for the CDR3: TGTGCCACCCAACAGGGATATAATTCACCCCTCCACTTT.